The source of this TCR beta chain is a study of T cell responses to AZD1222 COVID-19 vaccine (dated by TCRdb to the early 2020s). Study-level background: A total of under 250 trial participants underwent TCR sequencing, of whom 207 had received two doses of AZD1222 and around 25 had received two doses of the MenACWY control vaccine. Trial participants were enrolled by age into subgroups of 18-55, 56-69 and 70-plus years, and 148, 28 and 57 TCR-sequenced participants, respectively, were included in these subgroups. The paper's findings and limits, for the study overall: Participants were mostly white British, with more females than males. The authors suggested clonal diversity may have been underestimated. In the small 56-69-year group, the increase in depth fell short of significance, most likely because of low power. CD4 TCRs associated with the vaccine covered the entire spike protein, and the dominant responses were in regions 160-218 and 743-854. No day 14 peak-response samples were available, so repertoires were characterized only after the peak T cell response. Conclusions about previously exposed vaccinees are limited, since just 6 or 7 AZD1222 recipients were seropositive for SARS-CoV-2 at baseline. A significant rise in spike-specific TCR breadth and depth was observed after two AZD1222 doses relative to day 0 and relative to MenACWY recipients. Nearly half of unique spike-specific TCRs reportedly recognized epitopes outside regions mutated in the B.1.351 and B.1.1.7 variants.

The sample's time point, from its label and the paper: about 28 days (+/-7) after the second vaccine dose. AZD1222 recipients given second doses at about 4 weeks or at about 12 weeks were pooled, since spike-specific TCR depth and breadth were not found to differ between the two schedules. Samples from vaccinated people were obtained from the UK trials COV001 and COV002, which included a single-blind randomized controlled phase 2/3 trial of AZD1222 (ChAdOx1 nCoV-19) in healthy adults. For TCRbeta chain sequencing, PBMC samples were collected from trial participants at day 0 and at day 28 after the second dose. Of note for this clone: The specificity of this receptor is unknown. Nothing much larger sits one base from this clone, and base qualities are not available.

The CDR3 regions of human TCRbeta chains were subjected to immunosequencing. The published analysis was carried out like this. Repertoire TCRs were matched against a reference library of SARS-CoV-2-specific TCRs generated with the MIRA antigen-specificity platform. Breadth was defined as the fraction of unique TCRs that were SARS-CoV-2-associated. Depth was defined as the fraction of total T cells that were SARS-CoV-2-associated. Using the MIRA data, every spike-specific TCR was mapped to the spike region that the TCR reacted to and assigned to either a CD4 or a CD8 class. Log10-transformed breadth and depth values were compared by one-way ANOVA with Sidak's multiple comparisons tests. Drawn from immuneACCESS, this table holds only the in-frame rearrangements with V and J called that TCRdb kept. Clones are partly lost; checked studies trace under half to an unresolved V gene and leave the rest unexplained. V and J calls and clone size follow that table, whereas D and trimming were derived from the DNA. Counted in this sample were 150,000 to 250,000 clones; 93% of them appeared once. Over 0.95% of the sample is held by the ten biggest clonotypes.

From cysteine to phenylalanine, the CDR3 is 15 amino acids long. This entry keeps only the CDR3 DNA: 45 bases, framed from base 1. In the germline V gene, CDR1 corresponds to MNHEY and CDR2 to SVGAGI. Trimming accounts for 5 bases at V and 7 bases at J, while the number of junction bases matched to no gene is 10. Sequencing used peripheral blood, obtained 28 days after the second AZD1222 dose. The receptor was derived from an adult who received the AZD1222 COVID-19 vaccine. The chain couples TRBV6-5 to TRBJ1-4, with 7 middle bases fitting TRBD1. The nucleotide sequence is TGTGCCAGCAGTAGAGGACAGGTTGTCGCTGAAAAACTGTTTTTT. Its translation is CASSRGQVVAEKLFF.